The clone carrying this T cell receptor beta chain was counted between two and nine times. Its antigen is not known. The sample comes from a study of persistence of HIV-infected CD4 T cells. Study findings and constraints: Antigen-responding cells were enriched for degenerate expanded CDR3beta sequences.

Sequencing used immunoSEQ version 4 in survey mode. This table comes from immunoSEQ multiplex PCR, and its TCRdb copy is limited to in-frame clones, with some not included. The repertoire has about 45,000 clones, just under 90% of them found once; the top ten carry 3% to 3.5%. Nonspecific anti-CD3/anti-CD28 bead stimulation represents the broad CD4+ T cell repertoire. Sorting of responding CD4+ T cells relied on upregulated CD40 ligand together with CD69. Donors were HIV-1-infected adults who began suppressive ART during chronic infection. Inclusion required CMV-positive serology and CD4+ counts above 400 cells/uL. The ends lost 6 bases at V and 2 bases at J; junction bases unmatched: 9. The CDR3 is 16 residues long. Germline V gives CDR1 MGHRA, CDR2 YSYEKL.

Sequenced material: CD4+ T cells sorted from PBMCs after roughly 19-hour stimulation, taken from a patient who received antiretroviral therapy. This receptor was identified in an adult woman with HIV who was CMV-seropositive. The rearrangement uses TRBV4-1 and TRBJ2-2; TRBD1 matches at 7 bases. The CDR3 is CASREGQLGNTGELFF. The CDR3 nucleotides read TGCGCCAGCAGAGAGGGACAGTTGGGTAACACCGGGGAGCTGTTTTTT.